This entry lists 4 T cell receptor beta chains sequenced from one sample in a study of blood T cell repertoires in COVID-19. The assay was immunoSEQ multiplex PCR, and TCRdb's table has in-frame clones only and misses some. The data hold fewer than 300,000 clones, with about 87% observed a single time. Sequenced sample: peripheral blood. These receptors were taken from a woman aged 45-60 years with COVID-19, enrolled during active disease.

This clone was counted between two and nine times. V and J are TRBV7-2 and TRBJ2-1, with D hard to call. Trimming took off 1 base at V and 10 bases at J, with 8 bases between the two ends. CDR1 and CDR2 from the germline V gene are SGHTA and FQGNSA. The CDR3 has 12 amino acids. The CDR3 DNA follows: TGTGCCAGCAGCTTAGTTAACCGGGAGCAGTTCTTC. Translated, it gives CASSLVNREQFF. Supplemented by reference TRBV7-2 and TRBJ2-1, the full variable domain reads GAGVSQSPSNKVTEKGKDVELRCDPISGHTALYWYRQSLGQGLEFLIYFQGNSAPDKSGLPSDRFSAERTGGSVSTLTIQRTQQEDSAVYLCASSLVNREQFFGPGTRLTVL.

The chain is built from TRBV7-6 and TRBJ1-4; 9 bases are shared with TRBD1. The ends lost 0 bases at V and 8 bases at J; junction bases unmatched: 7. The CDR3 contains 16 residues. Germline V CDR1 and CDR2: SGHVS, FNYEAQ. CDR3 sequence reads: CASSLALTGGGEKLFF. DNA of the CDR3: TGTGCCAGCAGCTTAGCCTTGACAGGGGGAGGCGAAAAACTGTTTTTT. Full variable domain (rest looked up from reference TRBV7-6 and TRBJ1-4): GAGVSQSPRYKVTKRGQDVALRCDPISGHVSLYWYRQALGQGPEFLTYFNYEAQQDKSGLPNDRFSAERPEGSISTLTIQRTEQRDSAMYRCASSLALTGGGEKLFFGSGTQLSVL.

The chain is built from TRBV7-9 and TRBJ2-3; TRBD2 is a possible D gene (6 bases). V was cut by 4 bases and J by 4 bases, with 15 bases left in between. The CDR3 has 15 amino acids. Germline CDR1 and CDR2: SEHNR and FQNEAQ (reference sequence). The CDR3: CASSSPGALPDTQYF. The DNA for the CDR3 is TGTGCCAGCAGCTCTCCGGGAGCGCTACCAGATACGCAGTATTTT.

The chain carries TRBV25-1 and TRBJ1-1; 7 nucleotides match TRBD1. The V gene end was trimmed by 4 bases and the J gene end by 0 bases; junction bases not matched to a gene: 5. Germline loops: CDR1 MGHDK, CDR2 SYGVNS. There are 15 residues in the CDR3. The CDR3 DNA reads TGTGCCAGCAGTGGGGTCCAGGGGGTGAACACTGAAGCTTTCTTT. Encoded protein: CASSGVQGVNTEAFF.